Listed here is a single TCR beta chain. The authors' processing: Cell counts per sample came from amplifying reference gene primers. Measured with immunoSEQ multiplex PCR; TCRdb has only the in-frame clones, and not every one. The D gene and trimming were derived from the DNA, and the V and J assignments and clone size from that table. The table lists over 110,000 clones, about 87% of them singletons. These data originate in a study of blood T cell repertoires in COVID-19. Study-wide background: The United States, Italy and Spain were the sources of the acute and convalescent COVID-19 samples. From T cells, B-cell-depleted T cells, or PBMCs came the material, which was cDNA or gDNA.

The germline V gene encodes CDR1 DFQATT and CDR2 SNEGSKA (reference sequence). The V end was cut by 5 bases, the J end by 12 bases, with 13 bases between. The CDR3 sequence is 11 residues long. The sample was peripheral blood. This clonotype originated in a woman aged 50 to 65 with acute or convalescent COVID-19. V usage is TRBV20-1 and J usage is TRBJ1-4, with D tentatively TRBD1 (5 bases). The CDR3 sequence: CSAGTFLELFF. In nucleotides, the CDR3 is TGCAGTGCTGGGACTTTCCTAGAACTGTTTTTT.